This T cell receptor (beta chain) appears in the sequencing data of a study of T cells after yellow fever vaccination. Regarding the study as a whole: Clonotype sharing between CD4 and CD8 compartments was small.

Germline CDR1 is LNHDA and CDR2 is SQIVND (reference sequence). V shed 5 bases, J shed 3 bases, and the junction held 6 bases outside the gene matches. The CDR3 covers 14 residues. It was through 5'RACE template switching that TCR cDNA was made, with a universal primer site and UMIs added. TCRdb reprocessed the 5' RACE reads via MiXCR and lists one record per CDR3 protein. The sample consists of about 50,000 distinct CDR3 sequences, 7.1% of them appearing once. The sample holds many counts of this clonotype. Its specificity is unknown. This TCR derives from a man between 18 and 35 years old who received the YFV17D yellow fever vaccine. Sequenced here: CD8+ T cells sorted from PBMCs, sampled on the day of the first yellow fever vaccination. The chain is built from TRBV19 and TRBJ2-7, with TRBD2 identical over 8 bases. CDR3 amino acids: CASSPRGGLYEQYF. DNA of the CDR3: TGTGCCAGTAGTCCGCGCGGGGGGCTCTACGAGCAGTACTTC.